This entry is about one T cell receptor (beta chain). The CDR3 length is 13 residues. CDR1 and CDR2 (germline): MGHDK, SYGVNS. V was pared by 1 base and J by 10 bases, with 13 bases between. This record comes from a study of T cell changes during pregnancy in multiple sclerosis. Method: immunoSEQ multiplex PCR; TCRdb's copy keeps in-frame clones and lacks some. This table has tens of thousands of clones, roughly nine tenths appearing once. Here the sequenced sample was CD4+ T cells from peripheral blood mononuclear cells, taken in the first trimester of pregnancy. This chain links TRBV25-1 with TRBJ1-2; D is uncertain. This clonotype was sampled from a female donor with multiple sclerosis, enrolled in a pregnancy study. The chain's CDR3 is CASSESWQAPYTF. CDR3 bases: TGTGCCAGCAGTGAATCATGGCAGGCGCCCTACACCTTC.